This T cell receptor (beta chain) emerged from a study of shared clonotypes between healthy human individuals. The length of the CDR3 is 19 residues. Per the germline V gene, CDR1 is SGHRS and CDR2 is YFSETQ. With 7 bases clipped from V and 7 bases from J, the junction kept 25 bases outside the gene matches. Using immunoSEQ multiplex PCR, the repertoire was profiled, and TCRdb retains in-frame clones only, with some absent. The sample holds some 1.5 million clones; roughly 95% are singletons and the top ten take roughly 1.2%. V gene TRBV5-1 combines with J gene TRBJ2-3; the match to TRBD2 covers 9 bases. Sequenced: naive CD4+ T cells sorted from blood. Subset: CD45RA+ positively selected. This receptor was taken from a man aged 25 to 40 in good health. DNA for the CDR3: TGCGCCAGCCCCGAGGGTCGGGCGGGAGGGCGAAGATTGTGGAATACGCAGTATTTT. Translated: CASPEGRAGGRRLWNTQYF. Looking up the rest from reference TRBV5-1 and TRBJ2-3 gives the full variable domain: KAGVTQTPRYLIKTRGQQVTLSCSPISGHRSVSWYQQTPGQGLQFLFEYFSETQRNKGNFPGRFSGRQFSNSRSEMNVSTLELGDSALYLCASPEGRAGGRRLWNTQYFGPGTRLTVL.